The 30 T cell receptor beta chains given below trace back to one sample, sequenced in a study of CXCR3-negative and CXCR3-positive naive CD8 T cells. Overall study findings and caveats: A higher hydrophobicity marked the TRB CDR3s of CXCR3-positive naive cells versus CXCR3-negative naive cells.

These TCRs are of unknown antigen specificity. The authors made the TRB cDNA libraries by 5' RACE using UMI labels. With the 5' RACE reads reprocessed, TCRdb shows one record per CDR3 protein and no DNA. In all, the sample yields 50,000 to 65,000 distinct CDR3 sequences. The sequencing input was naive CXCR3+ CD8+ T cells from blood. Noted subset: CD45RO-CCR7+CD27+CD95- naive CD8+ T cells expressing CXCR3 (TNR3+). These receptors all stem from a human donor in good health. Some clones in this sample may be carry-over from other donors' samples.

The chain carries TRBV29-1 and TRBJ2-1; TCRdb proposes TRBD2, but this gene call is untestable without DNA. CDR1 and CDR2 (germline): SQVTM, ANQGSEA. The CDR3 is 15 residues long. The CDR3 is CSVDPGTSGYNEQFF.

The chain is built from TRBV29-1 and TRBJ2-1; TCRdb calls TRBD1, which cannot be checked without DNA. This CDR3 comprises 14 residues. In germline, CDR1 is SQVTM, CDR2 ANQGSEA. This CDR3 is CSVPGQGAYNEQFF.

This chain joins TRBV7-9 and TRBJ2-6. This CDR3 is 15 amino acids long. Germline assignment: CDR1 SEHNR and CDR2 FQNEAQ (reference sequence). The CDR3 region is CASSPVRSGANVLTF.

The rearrangement joins TRBV9 to TRBJ2-7; TCRdb calls TRBD1, which cannot be checked without DNA. The CDR3 covers 14 residues. Per germline, CDR1 SGDLS and CDR2 YYNGEE. The CDR3 reads CASSAGDRTYEQYF.

The chain recombines TRBV7-9 with TRBJ1-2. CDR1 SEHNR and CDR2 FQNEAQ come from the germline V gene (reference sequence). The CDR3 consists of 11 residues. CDR3 region: CASSLVFGSAF.

The chain is built from TRBV27 and TRBJ1-1; TCRdb calls TRBD1, which cannot be checked without DNA. CDR1 and CDR2 (germline): MNHEY, SMNVEV (reference sequence). The CDR3 contains 15 residues. The CDR3 sequence is CASSLMSGGGTEAFF.

The rearrangement joins TRBV7-6 to TRBJ2-3; TCRdb selects TRBD1, and the lack of DNA leaves this call unchecked. This CDR3 spans 19 amino acids. CDR1 and CDR2 (germline): SGHVS, FNYEAQ. The CDR3 protein is CASSLGVAGAPLITDTQYF.

The chain uses TRBV5-4 and TRBJ2-7; TCRdb lists TRBD1, though no DNA is available to test this call. This CDR3 spans 13 amino acids. The germline CDR1 and CDR2 sequences are SGHNT and YYREEE (reference sequence). CDR3 sequence: CASRPGGRGEQYF.

V usage is TRBV5-4 and J usage is TRBJ2-1; TCRdb gives TRBD2 as the D gene, but with no DNA this cannot be confirmed. This CDR3 spans 15 amino acids. CDR1 and CDR2 from the germline V gene are SGHNT and YYREEE (reference sequence). CDR3 sequence: CASRSGLAAYNEQFF.

This rearrangement joins TRBV6-4 to TRBJ2-7; TCRdb gives TRBD1 as the D gene, but with no DNA this cannot be confirmed. The CDR3 runs 15 residues. Germline lookup yields CDR1 MRHNA and CDR2 SNTAGT. The CDR3 region is CASSEVQGATGEQYF.

The V and J genes are TRBV28 and TRBJ2-1; TCRdb's D call, TRBD2, is unchecked because there is no DNA. Germline V lookup: CDR1 MDHEN, CDR2 SYDVKM. CDR3 length equals 14 residues. The CDR3 reads CARPSGGAGNEQFF.

The chain couples TRBV12-3 or TRBV12-4 to TRBJ1-1. The CDR3 has 13 amino acids. The chain's CDR3 is CASSLLVATEAFF.

This chain uses TRBV6-5 with TRBJ2-4. Germline-derived CDR1 and CDR2 are MNHEY and SVGAGI. The CDR3 consists of 16 residues. The CDR3 spells CASSYYDRSQKNIQYF.

This sequence joins TRBV28 and TRBJ1-1; TCRdb returns TRBD1, unconfirmable since there is no DNA. Germline CDR1 is MDHEN and CDR2 is SYDVKM. The CDR3 is 13 residues long. The CDR3 is CASSLGGNTEAFF.

This CDR3 reads CASSAPEEGIYEQYF. V gene TRBV10-1 combines with J gene TRBJ2-7; the D gene TCRdb calls, TRBD2, cannot be checked with no DNA. Looked up from germline, CDR1 is WNHNN and CDR2 is SYGVQD (reference sequence). The CDR3 covers 15 residues.

V is TRBV20-1 and J is TRBJ1-6; the D call of TRBD1 rests on TCRdb alone, since no DNA is present to check it. Germline assignment: CDR1 DFQATT and CDR2 SNEGSKA (reference sequence). The CDR3 runs 16 residues. CDR3 residues: CSARDALRDYNSPLHF.

The chain combines TRBV12-3 or TRBV12-4 with TRBJ2-7; TCRdb's D call of TRBD1 is untestable without DNA. The CDR3 totals 14 residues. The chain's CDR3 is CASSSGTDSYEQYF.

The chain is built from TRBV18 and TRBJ2-6. CDR3 length: 16 amino acids. Germline CDR1 KGHSH, CDR2 LQKENI. The CDR3 region is CASSPPTGPGANVLTF.

The chain joins TRBV29-1 to TRBJ2-1; TCRdb reports TRBD2, a call that lacks DNA to check it against. The CDR3 has 13 residues. Germline assignment: CDR1 SQVTM and CDR2 ANQGSEA. The CDR3 protein is CSVAAKRVDEQFF.

The V and J genes are TRBV23-1 and TRBJ2-1; absent DNA, TCRdb's TRBD1 call cannot be checked. TRBV23-1 is marked as an open reading frame, function uncertain. The CDR3 runs to 16 residues. The CDR3 sequence is CASSAVGGGPGNEQFF.

The genes are TRBV10-3 and TRBJ1-2. The CDR3 is 15 amino acids. The germline V gene encodes CDR1 ENHRY and CDR2 SYGVKD. Here the CDR3 reads CAISSREGPYYGYTF.

CDR3 in amino acids: CSALSVGGSNGYTF. The chain is built from TRBV20-1 and TRBJ1-2; as DNA is missing, the TRBD1 call by TCRdb cannot be tested. The CDR3 covers 14 residues. The germline gives CDR1 DFQATT, CDR2 SNEGSKA (reference sequence).

J is TRBJ2-4 and V is TRBV15. The germline V gene has CDR1 LNHNV and CDR2 YYDKDF (reference sequence). The CDR3 extends over 13 amino acids. CDR3 amino acids: CATSQGEQNIQYF.

The chain's CDR3 is CASSLNPGTSGLTYEQYF. This rearrangement joins TRBV11-2 to TRBJ2-7; checking the TCRdb D call of TRBD2 is not possible without DNA. This CDR3 comprises 18 residues. CDR1 and CDR2 from the germline V gene are SGHAT and FQNNGV.

This rearrangement joins TRBV6-5 to TRBJ1-1; absent DNA, TCRdb's TRBD1 call cannot be checked. This CDR3 has 14 amino acids. Germline CDR1 reads MNHEY; CDR2 reads SVGAGI. The CDR3: CASIRQGAYTEAFF.

The V call is TRBV7-9, the J call TRBJ1-1; TCRdb picks TRBD1, but there is no DNA to check that call. The germline gives CDR1 SEHNR, CDR2 FQNEAQ (reference sequence). The CDR3 runs to 14 residues. The CDR3 here is CASSSDRGVTEAFF.

V and J are TRBV21-1 and TRBJ2-3; TCRdb's D call, TRBD1, is unchecked because there is no DNA. TRBV21-1 is classified as a pseudogene. This CDR3 has 16 residues. CDR3 in amino acids: CASSKGGYRGTDTQYF.

The V gene is TRBV11-2, the J gene TRBJ2-3; as DNA is missing, the TRBD1 call by TCRdb cannot be tested. The CDR3 runs to 15 residues. Germline values: CDR1 SGHAT, CDR2 FQNNGV. CDR3 in amino acids: CASSWTGPPEDTQYF.

J is TRBJ2-3 and V is TRBV29-1; without DNA, the TCRdb call of TRBD1 cannot be checked. CDR1 is SQVTM, CDR2 ANQGSEA, per germline. This CDR3 is 18 amino acids long. This CDR3 reads CSVVRFGQGALTTDTQHF.

The CDR3 sequence: CSVRGAGADEQFF. The chain links TRBV29-1 to TRBJ2-1; TCRdb selects TRBD2, and the lack of DNA leaves this call unchecked. The CDR3 length is 13 residues. Germline V gives CDR1 SQVTM, CDR2 ANQGSEA.